Each of the 12 T cell receptor beta chains below was sequenced from the same sample in a study of CD8 T cells in ankylosing spondylitis. Study-wide results and limits: It appeared that ankylosing spondylitis blood was characterized by a TCR beta motif of about 8 highly homologous variants.

MiXCR, run by TCRdb on the 5' RACE reads, gives a single entry per CDR3 protein. The profile covers about 130,000 distinct CDR3 sequences, with roughly 18% appearing a single time and 30% to 35% taken by the ten largest. The antigens these receptors bind are not known. The sample taken for sequencing was blood, either unsorted or a sorted T cell fraction (not recorded which). These receptors came from a male donor with ankylosing spondylitis.

This clonotype was detected ten times or more. The CDR3 nucleotides read TGCGCCAGCAGCGAATCACCCGAGGGGGTAGCAGATACGCAGTATTTT. Encoded protein: CASSESPEGVADTQYF. The chain has TRBV5-1 and TRBJ2-3; D possibly corresponds to TRBD1 (6 bases). V was pared by 4 bases and J by 4 bases, with 19 bases between. The length of the CDR3 is 16 residues. The germline V gene has CDR1 SGHRS and CDR2 YFSETQ.

This chain joins TRBV27 and TRBJ2-7; weak D call: TRBD2 (7 bases). V dropped 6 bases and J dropped 0 bases, with 15 bases sitting between them. There are 15 residues in the CDR3. CDR1 and CDR2 from the germline V gene are MNHEY and SMNVEV (reference sequence). The chain's CDR3 is CASSPSGGLSYEQYF. CDR3 DNA: TGTGCCAGCAGCCCTTCCGGGGGGCTCTCCTACGAGCAGTACTTC.

The chain carries TRBV5-1 and TRBJ2-2; the D gene is possibly TRBD2 (5 bases). V dropped 3 bases and J dropped 2 bases, with 14 bases sitting between them. Germline CDR1 is SGHRS and CDR2 is YFSETQ. The CDR3 contains 16 residues. CDR3 protein: CASSSPGLENTGELFF. CDR3 DNA: TGCGCCAGCAGCTCGCCCGGACTGGAAAACACCGGGGAGCTGTTTTTT.

This clonotype was counted between two and nine times. V usage is TRBV29-1 and J usage is TRBJ1-2; maybe TRBD1 (6 bases). The CDR3 runs to 14 residues. V was pared by 5 bases and J by 4 bases, with 17 bases between. CDR1 SQVTM and CDR2 ANQGSEA come from the germline V gene. The chain's CDR3 is CSVQGLGGSYGYTF. The CDR3 DNA reads as TGCAGCGTTCAAGGTCTAGGGGGGTCCTATGGCTACACCTTC.

This clonotype was found a few times. This chain connects TRBV13 to TRBJ2-1; TRBD2 agrees at 10 bases. CDR3 length: 14 amino acids. V shed 5 bases and J 7 bases; nucleotides not matched to a gene: 5. From germline, CDR1 is PRHDT and CDR2 FYEKMQ (reference sequence). Here the CDR3 DNA reads TGTGCCAGCAGCATGGGACTAGCGTTGAATGAGCAGTTCTTC. It translates to CASSMGLALNEQFF.

This clonotype was picked up a small number of times. This chain links TRBV12-3 or TRBV12-4 with TRBJ2-1; the D gene is possibly TRBD2 (6 bases). Trimming took 3 bases from V and 8 from J, leaving 8 bases between them. CDR3 length equals 12 residues. CDR3 residues: CASSFERDEQFF. The CDR3 DNA follows: TGTGCCAGCAGTTTCGAGCGGGATGAGCAGTTCTTC.

In its sample, this clonotype was seen a few times. The chain joins TRBV12-3 or TRBV12-4 to TRBJ2-2; D may be TRBD2 (7 bases). CDR3 length: 15 residues. V was shortened by 6 bases and J by 5 bases, with 16 bases between the two germline ends. CDR3 loop: CASRLGGAGTGELFF. For the CDR3, the DNA is TGTGCCAGCAGGCTAGGGGGGGCTGGGACCGGGGAGCTGTTTTTT.

In its sample, this clonotype was seen a few times. The rearrangement uses TRBV7-2 and TRBJ2-1, with TRBD2 matching 11 bases. This CDR3 is built from 17 residues. After removal of 4 bases from V and 8 bases from J, the junction contained 13 bases not matched to a gene. Germline assignment: CDR1 SGHTA and CDR2 FQGNSA. CDR3 amino acids: CASSSAPLAGVSDEQFF. In DNA form, the CDR3 reads TGTGCCAGCAGCTCCGCCCCACTAGCGGGAGTGTCCGATGAGCAGTTCTTC.

This clonotype was counted at least ten times. The V gene is TRBV3-1, the J gene TRBJ2-4; the D is unclear. The CDR3 extends over 14 amino acids. V was pared by 4 bases and J by 0 bases, with 7 bases between. Germline V gives CDR1 LGHDT, CDR2 YNNKEL (reference sequence). CDR3 in amino acids: CASSPGLAKNIQYF. The CDR3 bases are TGTGCCAGCAGCCCTGGCCTAGCCAAAAACATTCAGTACTTC.

In this sample, this clonotype turned up a few times. This sequence joins TRBV5-1 and TRBJ1-1; TRBD1 might be the D (6 bases). V was shortened by 4 bases and J by 0 bases, with 28 bases between the two germline ends. Germline CDR1 is SGHRS and CDR2 is YFSETQ. The CDR3 contains 20 residues. Here the CDR3 reads CASSPHGWGALPYMNTEAFF. The CDR3 nucleotides read TGCGCCAGCAGCCCTCACGGGTGGGGGGCCCTCCCCTACATGAACACTGAAGCTTTCTTT.

This clonotype showed up just a few times. The rearrangement uses TRBV10-3 and TRBJ2-1; 7 nucleotides agree with TRBD2. Germline V CDR1 and CDR2: ENHRY, SYGVKD. The V segment lost 7 bases and the J segment 5 bases; nucleotides outside the gene matches: 8. There are 14 residues in the CDR3. The CDR3 spells CAITAGVSNNEQFF. As DNA, the CDR3 is TGTGCCATCACGGCGGGAGTTTCCAACAATGAGCAGTTCTTC.

This clonotype has only a few counts. The CDR3 loop is CASSFSPRGNTEAFF. The CDR3 region has the DNA TGTGCCAGCAGCTTTTCACCCAGGGGGAACACTGAAGCTTTCTTT. The chain carries TRBV7-2 and TRBJ1-1, with a tentative D call TRBD1 (6 bases). V lost 3 bases to trimming and J lost 1 base, with 12 bases between them. The CDR3 is 15 amino acids. The germline CDR1 and CDR2 sequences are SGHTA and FQGNSA.